This TCR beta chain is drawn from a study of T-cell reconstitution after alpha-beta-depleted transplantation in children. This sample's TCRbeta library carried unique molecular identifier barcodes. TCRdb analysed the PCR reads with MiXCR anew, one entry per CDR3 protein. The data contain fewer than 1 million distinct CDR3 sequences, approximately 15% of them seen just once; the ten biggest clones take up about 4.6%. The receptor was isolated from a male patient aged 10-17 years who had a stem cell transplant for acute lymphoblastic leukemia, so the T cells may come from the graft donor. Sample: PBMCs, mostly from graft donor cells, taken 360 days after TCRalphabeta/CD19-depleted stem cell transplant.

CDR3 DNA: TGTGCCAGCAGCCAATTTCTCGGGACCCAAGCTTTCTTT. Its protein product is CASSQFLGTQAFF. The rearrangement joins TRBV3-1 to TRBJ1-1; TRBD1 is a possible D gene (5 bases). The CDR3 loop spans 13 amino acids. The germline V gene has CDR1 LGHDT and CDR2 YNNKEL (reference sequence). The V gene lost 2 bases and the J gene lost 9 bases, with 13 bases spanning the gap.